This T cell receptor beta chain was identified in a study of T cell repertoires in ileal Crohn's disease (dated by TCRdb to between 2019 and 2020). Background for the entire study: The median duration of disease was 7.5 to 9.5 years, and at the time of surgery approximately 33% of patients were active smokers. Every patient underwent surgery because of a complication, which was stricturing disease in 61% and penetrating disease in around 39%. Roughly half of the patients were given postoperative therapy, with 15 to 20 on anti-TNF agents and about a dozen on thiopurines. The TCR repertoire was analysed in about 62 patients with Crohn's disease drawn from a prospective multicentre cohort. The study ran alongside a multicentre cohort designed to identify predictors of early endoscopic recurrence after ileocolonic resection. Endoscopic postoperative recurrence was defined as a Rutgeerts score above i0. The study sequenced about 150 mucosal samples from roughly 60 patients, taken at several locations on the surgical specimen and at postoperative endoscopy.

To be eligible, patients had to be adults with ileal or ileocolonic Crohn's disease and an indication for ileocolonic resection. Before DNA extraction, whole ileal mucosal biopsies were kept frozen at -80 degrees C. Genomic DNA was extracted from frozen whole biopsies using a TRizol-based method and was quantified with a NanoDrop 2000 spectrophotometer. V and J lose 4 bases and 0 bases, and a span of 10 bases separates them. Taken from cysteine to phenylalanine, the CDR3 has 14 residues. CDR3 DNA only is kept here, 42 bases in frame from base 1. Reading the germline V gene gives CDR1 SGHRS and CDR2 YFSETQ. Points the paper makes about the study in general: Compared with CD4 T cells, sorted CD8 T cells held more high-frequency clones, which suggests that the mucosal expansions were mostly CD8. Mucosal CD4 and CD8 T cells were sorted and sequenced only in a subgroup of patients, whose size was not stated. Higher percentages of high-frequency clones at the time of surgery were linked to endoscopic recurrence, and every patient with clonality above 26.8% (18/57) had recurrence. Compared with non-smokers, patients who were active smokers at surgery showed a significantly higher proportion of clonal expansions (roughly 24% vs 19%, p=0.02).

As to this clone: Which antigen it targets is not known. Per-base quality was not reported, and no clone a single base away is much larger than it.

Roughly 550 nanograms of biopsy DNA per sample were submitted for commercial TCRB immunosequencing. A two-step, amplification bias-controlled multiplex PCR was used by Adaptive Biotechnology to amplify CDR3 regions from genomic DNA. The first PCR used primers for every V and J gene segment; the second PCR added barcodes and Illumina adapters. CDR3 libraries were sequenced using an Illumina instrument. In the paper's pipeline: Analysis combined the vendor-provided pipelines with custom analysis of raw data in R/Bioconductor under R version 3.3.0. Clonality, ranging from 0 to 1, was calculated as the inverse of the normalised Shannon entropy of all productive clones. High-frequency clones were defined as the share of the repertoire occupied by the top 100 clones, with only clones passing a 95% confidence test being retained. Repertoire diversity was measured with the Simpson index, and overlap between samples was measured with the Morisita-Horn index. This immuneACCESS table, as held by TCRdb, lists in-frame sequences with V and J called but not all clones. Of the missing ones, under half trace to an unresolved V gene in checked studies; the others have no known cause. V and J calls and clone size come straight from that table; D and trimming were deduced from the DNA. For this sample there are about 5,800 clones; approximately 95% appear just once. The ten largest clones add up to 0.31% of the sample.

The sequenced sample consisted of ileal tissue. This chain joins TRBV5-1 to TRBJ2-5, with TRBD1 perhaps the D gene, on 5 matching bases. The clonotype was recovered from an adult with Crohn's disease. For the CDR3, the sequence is CASSPGSHQETQYF. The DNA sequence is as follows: TGCGCCAGCAGCCCAGGGTCCCACCAAGAGACCCAGTACTTC.